The clone carrying this TCR beta chain was counted many times. V lost 1 base to trimming and J lost 5 bases, with 15 bases between them. The CDR3 runs 16 residues. The germline gives CDR1 SGHTA, CDR2 FQGNSA. TCRdb reanalysed the reads using MiXCR and keeps one entry per CDR3 protein. This repertoire shows approximately 250,000 distinct CDR3 sequences, about 7% found once; its top ten account for under 7%. The source of the sample is a study of T cell repertoires in cytomegalovirus infection. Study context: It was the public TCR beta signatures that indicated both CMV infection and matching HLA type.

This sequence joins TRBV7-2 and TRBJ1-5; D possibly corresponds to TRBD1 (5 bases). This sequence originates from a human donor in good health (CMV status not recorded). Some clones in this sample may be carry-over from other donors' samples. What was sequenced was PBMCs. Written as DNA, the CDR3 is TGTGCCAGCAGCTTAGGGGCGGGGGGGAATTATCAGCCCCAGCATTTT. Amino acid sequence: CASSLGAGGNYQPQHF. Full variable domain (missing parts from reference TRBV7-2 and TRBJ1-5): GAGVSQSPSNKVTEKGKDVELRCDPISGHTALYWYRQSLGQGLEFLIYFQGNSAPDKSGLPSDRFSAERTGGSVSTLTIQRTQQEDSAVYLCASSLGAGGNYQPQHFGDGTRLSIL.